This T cell receptor beta chain was identified in a study of breast tumors, draining lymph nodes, adjacent tissues. Points from the study as a whole: Findings are consistent with lymph node origin and intratumoral expansion of most tumor T cells. Luminal-like breast cancer showed significantly greater tumor-nontumor repertoire similarity than basal-like breast cancer did. Compared with lymph nodes, tumors were less diverse; compared with nontumor tissue, more. Tumor T cell lymph node origin was a supported hypothesis, not proven.

Axillary draining lymph nodes of breast cancer patients supplied the node samples. This clonotype was observed a few times. No antigen is known for it. Compared with germline, one end of the junction differs, possibly owing to a read error. Using its own MiXCR run on the multiplex PCR reads, TCRdb lists one record per CDR3 protein. The sample lists roughly 220,000 distinct CDR3 sequences, roughly a third occurring once. Sequenced input: axillary lymph node tissue. This clonotype was sampled from a female donor with breast cancer. Some clones in this sample may be carry-over from other donors' samples.

The DNA of the CDR3 is TGTGCCAGCAGTCACTCGAGAGGGTCACCCCTCCACTTT. It yields the protein CASSHSRGSPLHF. The chain carries TRBV6-5 and TRBJ1-6; D gene unclear. The CDR3 has 13 residues. Germline V gene data show CDR1 as MNHEY and CDR2 as SVGAGI.